A single sample is the source of the 9 T cell receptor beta chains below, sequenced in a study of blood T cell repertoires in COVID-19. The protocol was immunoSEQ multiplex PCR, while the TCRdb copy is restricted to in-frame clones and leaves out a portion. This sample has 40,000 to 45,000 clones, with around 70% found just once. Input material: peripheral blood. The receptor source for this set is an elderly man with acute or convalescent COVID-19.

The chain links TRBV29-1 to TRBJ2-1; D unclear. The CDR3 contains 13 residues. Germline lookup yields CDR1 SQVTM and CDR2 ANQGSEA. V was trimmed by 4 bases and J by 6 bases, leaving 13 bases between them. This CDR3 is CSVGVAVVNEQFF. CDR3 bases: TGCAGCGTTGGTGTAGCAGTCGTCAATGAGCAGTTCTTC.

This chain links TRBV20-1 with TRBJ2-2; no reliable D call. The CDR3 has 13 amino acids. Germline V CDR1 and CDR2: DFQATT, SNEGSKA (reference sequence). The V gene lost 3 bases and the J gene lost 6 bases, with 11 bases spanning the gap. CDR3 sequence: CSASSIRSGELFF. The CDR3 coding sequence is TGCAGTGCTAGTAGCATTCGTTCCGGGGAGCTGTTTTTT.

In nucleotides, the CDR3 is TGTGCCAGCAGCTTTCTGGGACAGGGGGATTTCGAGCAGTACTTC. Encoded protein: CASSFLGQGDFEQYF. The rearrangement joins TRBV7-9 to TRBJ2-7, with TRBD1 matching over 11 bases. Germline CDR1 and CDR2: SEHNR and FQNEAQ (reference sequence). V lost 3 bases, J lost 6 bases, and 7 bases stayed unmatched. The CDR3 consists of 15 residues.

There are a few counts of this clone. The chain links TRBV27 to TRBJ2-1; TRBD1 aligns across 11 bases. The CDR3 totals 15 residues. After removal of 10 bases from V and 5 bases from J, the junction contained 10 bases not matched to a gene. From germline, CDR1 is MNHEY and CDR2 SMNVEV (reference sequence). CDR3 amino acids: CATYRDRGANNEQFF. In nucleotides, the CDR3 is TGTGCCACCTACCGGGACAGGGGGGCTAACAATGAGCAGTTCTTC.

V usage is TRBV18 and J usage is TRBJ2-2, with D possibly matching TRBD1 (5 bases). This CDR3 is built from 12 residues. Germline assignment: CDR1 KGHSH and CDR2 LQKENI. V lost 3 bases, J lost 7 bases, and 6 bases lay in between. The CDR3, as DNA: TGTGCCAGCTCACCCGACAGCGGGGAGCTGTTTTTT. Protein sequence: CASSPDSGELFF.

This clone was detected a few times. The identical CDR3 is also encoded by other nucleotide sequences in the sample. J is TRBJ2-1 and V is TRBV5-1, with D perhaps TRBD1 (6 bases). V was cut by 1 base and J by 7 bases, with 6 bases left in between. Germline lookup yields CDR1 SGHRS and CDR2 YFSETQ. The CDR3 is made up of 12 amino acids. CDR3 protein: CASSLQGNEQFF. The CDR3 nucleotides read TGCGCCAGCAGCTTGCAGGGGAATGAGCAGTTCTTC.

The chain recombines TRBV29-1 with TRBJ2-7; the D gene is possibly TRBD1 (7 bases). Trimming took off 4 bases at V and 5 bases at J, with 15 bases between the two ends. CDR1 SQVTM and CDR2 ANQGSEA come from the germline V gene. The CDR3 loop spans 13 amino acids. CDR3 nucleotide sequence: TGCAGCGTTGTAGCAGGGGGGATAGACGAGCAGTACTTC. As protein: CSVVAGGIDEQYF.

The chain combines TRBV4-3 with TRBJ2-3, with TRBD2 identical over 9 bases. The V gene's germline CDR1 is LGHNA and CDR2 YSLEER. The CDR3 consists of 18 residues. V shed 0 bases and J 0 bases; nucleotides not matched to a gene: 7. The CDR3 sequence is CASSQEWPSGISTDTQYF. Here the CDR3 DNA reads TGCGCCAGCAGCCAAGAATGGCCTAGCGGGATCAGCACAGATACGCAGTATTTT.

The J gene is TRBJ2-2, the V gene TRBV7-3, with TRBD1 matching 9 bases. Germline CDR1 is SGHTA and CDR2 is FQGTGA. V lost 5 bases to trimming and J lost 6 bases; unmatched junction nucleotides: 10. The CDR3 has 16 amino acids. CDR3 coding DNA: TGTGCCAGCAGCCCACAGGGACAGGGAGGGGCCGGGGAGCTGTTTTTT. Residues: CASSPQGQGGAGELFF.